Presented here are 8 T cell receptor beta chains from one specimen sequenced in a study of blood T cell repertoires in COVID-19. The data were produced by immunoSEQ multiplex PCR, yet TCRdb's version contains in-frame clones alone and is incomplete. Altogether some 250,000 clones are present, about 82% being singletons, with the ten largest covering 12%. The sample was peripheral blood. Receptors were obtained from an elderly man with acute or convalescent COVID-19.

V gene TRBV28 combines with J gene TRBJ1-4, with no clear D. The CDR3 has 15 residues. CDR1 and CDR2 from the germline V gene are MDHEN and SYDVKM. The V gene lost 5 bases and the J gene lost 3 bases, with 13 bases spanning the gap. In DNA, the CDR3 is TGTGCCAGCAGTACGAGGGTAGGAGCTAATGAAAAACTGTTTTTT. The encoded protein is CASSTRVGANEKLFF.

This chain connects TRBV28 to TRBJ2-7; maybe TRBD1 (6 bases). The germline V and J ends were trimmed by 6 bases and 8 bases, with 17 bases remaining between them. CDR1 MDHEN and CDR2 SYDVKM come from the germline V gene. The CDR3 has 13 residues. CDR3 bases: TGTGCCAGCAGGACCGGTACGGGACAAAAGCAGTACTTC. This gives the protein CASRTGTGQKQYF.

Only one count was recorded for this clone. The chain couples TRBV16 to TRBJ2-2; TRBD2 is a possible D gene (6 bases). The CDR3 extends over 13 amino acids. Germline loops: CDR1 KGHSY, CDR2 FQNENV. Trimming removed 5 bases from V and 7 bases from J, with 11 bases in between. CDR3 in amino acids: CASSKSRDGELFF. The CDR3 bases are TGTGCCAGCAGCAAGTCGCGGGACGGGGAGCTGTTTTTT.

The chain links TRBV7-9 to TRBJ1-4; D unresolved. The V gene lost 0 bases and the J gene lost 7 bases, with 12 bases spanning the gap. The CDR3 extends over 15 amino acids. The germline V gene encodes CDR1 SEHNR and CDR2 FQNEAQ (reference sequence). CDR3 loop: CASSLAEVWGEKLFF. The CDR3 DNA reads as TGTGCCAGCAGCTTAGCGGAGGTTTGGGGTGAAAAACTGTTTTTT.

The chain uses TRBV6-5 and TRBJ2-7; D not resolved. This CDR3 is built from 13 residues. Between the trimmed V and J ends, which lost 0 bases and 2 bases, there was a span of 5 bases. Per the germline V gene, CDR1 is MNHEY and CDR2 is SVGAGI. The CDR3 bases are TGTGCCAGCAGTTACTCACATCCCTACGAGCAGTACTTC. It translates to CASSYSHPYEQYF.

This clone was found once. This chain joins TRBV3-1 (or the pseudogene TRBV3-2) and TRBJ2-3, with D possibly being TRBD1 (6 bases). Per the germline V gene, CDR1 is LGHDT and CDR2 is YNNKEL (reference sequence). V was shortened by 3 bases and J by 2 bases, with 12 bases between the two germline ends. The CDR3 is 15 residues long. Here the CDR3 reads CASSQAWDTTDTQYF. The CDR3 DNA sequence: TGTGCCAGCAGCCAGGCCTGGGACACCACAGATACGCAGTATTTT.

The V call is TRBV28, the J call TRBJ2-7, with 9 bases fitting TRBD1. The CDR3 loop spans 13 amino acids. V was pared by 5 bases and J by 5 bases, with 4 bases of the junction left unmatched. Germline CDR1 reads MDHEN; CDR2 reads SYDVKM. CDR3 nucleotides: TGTGCCAGCAGTAGACAGGGGGTCAACGAGCAGTACTTC. As protein: CASSRQGVNEQYF.

The V and J genes are TRBV5-1 and TRBJ1-1; 9 bases line up with TRBD1. V lost 4 bases, J lost 0 bases, and 7 bases stayed unmatched. CDR1 is SGHRS and CDR2 is YFSETQ in the germline V gene. CDR3 length: 16 amino acids. The CDR3, as DNA: TGCGCCAGCAGCCTCCGACAGGGGGAGTTGAACACTGAAGCTTTCTTT. Its protein is CASSLRQGELNTEAFF.